A single sample gave rise to the 17 T cell receptor beta chains below, sequenced in a study of T cell repertoires in cytomegalovirus infection. No cognate antigen is known for these TCRs. TCRdb reanalysed the reads using MiXCR and keeps one entry per CDR3 protein. The table shows fewer than 1,000,000 distinct CDR3 sequences, with roughly a third occurring only once. The source was cultured CD8+ T cells from PBMCs, collected from culture after CMV antigen stimulation. The receptors originated from a human donor in good health (CMV status not recorded). Some clones in this sample may be carry-over from other donors' samples.

The chain employs TRBV24-1 and TRBJ1-1; D unresolved. The CDR3 runs 16 residues. Germline values: CDR1 KGHDR, CDR2 SFDVKD. Between the trimmed V and J ends, which lost 7 bases and 0 bases, there was a span of 17 bases. This CDR3 is CATSDPGRHMNTEAFF. The CDR3 DNA follows: TGTGCCACCAGCGACCCTGGGAGGCACATGAACACTGAAGCTTTCTTT.

The chain combines TRBV7-9 with TRBJ2-1; D may be TRBD2 (7 bases). Trimming took off 0 bases at V and 8 bases at J, with 14 bases between the two ends. Germline loops: CDR1 SEHNR, CDR2 FQNEAQ (reference sequence). This CDR3 is 15 amino acids long. CDR3: CASSLAGGPIHEQFF. The CDR3 nucleotides read TGTGCCAGCAGCTTAGCCGGGGGGCCCATCCATGAGCAGTTCTTC.

This sequence joins TRBV7-6 and TRBJ2-1; TRBD2 matches 11 bases. The CDR3 covers 16 residues. The trim removed 3 bases at V and 4 bases at J, leaving 5 bases unmatched. The V gene's germline CDR1 is SGHVS and CDR2 FNYEAQ. CDR3 in DNA: TGTGCCAGCAGCTTTAGCGGGGGGGCTAGATACAATGAGCAGTTCTTC. Its translation is CASSFSGGARYNEQFF.

The rearrangement joins TRBV6-8 to TRBJ2-3; 7 bases fit TRBD2. Germline trimming cut 7 bases from V and 0 bases from J; bases unmatched to any gene: 7. Per germline, CDR1 MNHGY and CDR2 SAAAGT. The CDR3 loop spans 15 amino acids. The CDR3 DNA follows: TGTGCCAGCACGAATTGGCGGGGGAGCACAGATACGCAGTATTTT. This gives the protein CASTNWRGSTDTQYF.

Only a few counts were recorded for this clonotype. This chain connects TRBV6-1 to TRBJ1-6; D might be TRBD1 (6 bases). CDR1 is MNHNS, CDR2 SASEGT, per germline. The V end lost 5 bases, the J end lost 9 bases, and 29 bases lay between the germline ends. The CDR3 extends over 19 amino acids. CDR3 region: CASSPRSGGGGGLGSPLHF. In DNA form, the CDR3 reads TGTGCCAGCAGTCCCCGAAGTGGGGGAGGTGGGGGGCTAGGTTCACCCCTCCACTTT.

V and J are TRBV6-2 or TRBV6-3 and TRBJ1-2; no firm D call. CDR1 is MNHEY, CDR2 SVGEGT, per germline. This CDR3 has 12 residues. With 6 bases removed from V and 6 bases from J, the gap between germline ends came to 11 bases. The CDR3 region has the DNA TGTGCCAGCAGCCCTGGGTTCAATGGCTACACCTTC. Its protein product is CASSPGFNGYTF.

This chain joins TRBV10-2 and TRBJ1-1; weak D call: TRBD1 (5 bases). The CDR3 is made up of 16 amino acids. Looked up from germline, CDR1 is WSHSY and CDR2 is SAAADI. Trimming stripped 3 bases from V and 3 bases from J, with 17 bases between. CDR3 DNA: TGCGCCAGCAGTGACCGAGACAGACCTAGGGACACTGAAGCTTTCTTT. Translation: CASSDRDRPRDTEAFF.

This clonotype has only a few counts. V usage is TRBV27 and J usage is TRBJ2-4, with D unresolved. Germline assignment: CDR1 MNHEY and CDR2 SMNVEV (reference sequence). Between the trimmed V and J ends, which lost 3 bases and 8 bases, there was a span of 14 bases. This CDR3 spans 14 amino acids. CDR3 bases: TGTGCCAGCAGTTTCGGAAGGGAAGGCGACATTCAGTACTTC. This encodes CASSFGREGDIQYF.

The chain carries TRBV6-6 and TRBJ2-5; 12 bases are shared with TRBD1. Per the germline V gene, CDR1 is MNHNY and CDR2 is SVGAGI (reference sequence). The CDR3 has 17 residues. The J segment lost 5 bases and the V segment lost 5 bases, leaving 12 bases of the junction unmatched. The DNA of the CDR3 is TGTGCCAGCAGTACCCCCTTCTCGGGACAGGGGGCTGAGACCCAGTACTTC. This translates into CASSTPFSGQGAETQYF.

The rearrangement joins TRBV2 to TRBJ1-1, with a weak D call TRBD1 (5 bases). Germline V lookup: CDR1 SNHLY, CDR2 FYNNEI. This CDR3 has 15 amino acids. Deletions cut 2 bases from V and 1 base from J, with 11 bases between. The CDR3 nucleotides are TGTGCCAGCAGTGAATCAAAGGGGCGGAACACTGAAGCTTTCTTT. Translated: CASSESKGRNTEAFF.

The rearrangement joins TRBV20-1 to TRBJ1-5, with unresolved D. V dropped 2 bases and J dropped 3 bases, with 11 bases sitting between them. Germline V lookup: CDR1 DFQATT, CDR2 SNEGSKA (reference sequence). The CDR3 spans 14 residues. The CDR3 region has the DNA TGCAGTGCTAGAAGTAGTGACATCAATCAGCCCCAGCATTTT. This codes for CSARSSDINQPQHF.

This chain joins TRBV12-3 or TRBV12-4 and TRBJ1-1, with a weak D call TRBD1 (6 bases). Trimming removed 3 bases from V and 11 bases from J, with 16 bases in between. The CDR3 has 13 amino acids. The CDR3 loop reads CASSFGQGRGAFF. In nucleotides, the CDR3 is TGTGCCAGCAGTTTTGGGCAGGGAAGGGGGGCTTTCTTT.

The table lists this clonotype with a few counts. Written as DNA, the CDR3 is TGTGCCAGCAGACCCGGAGAGCAGTACTTC. Amino acid sequence: CASRPGEQYF. The rearrangement joins TRBV2 to TRBJ2-7, with D unresolved. V shed 6 bases and J shed 7 bases, with 7 bases lying between them. The CDR3 extends over 10 amino acids. Per the germline V gene, CDR1 is SNHLY and CDR2 is FYNNEI.

This clonotype was counted at least ten times. A junction end diverges from the germline sequence, so it may reflect a read error. This CDR3 is CASSDRDRSYSPSENTIYF. The CDR3 DNA reads as TGTGCCAGCAGCGACCGGGACAGGTCATACTCCCCCTCTGAAAACACCATATATTTT. V is TRBV7-6 and J is TRBJ1-3; 8 bases map to TRBD1. This CDR3 contains 19 residues. Germline lookup yields CDR1 SGHVS and CDR2 FNYEAQ.

This clonotype was counted many times. The rearrangement links TRBV7-8 to TRBJ2-3; 7 bases match TRBD2. Germline trimming cut 4 bases from V and 0 bases from J; bases unmatched to any gene: 4. Germline loops: CDR1 SGHVS, CDR2 FQNEAQ. This CDR3 spans 15 amino acids. The CDR3 loop reads CASSSTSISTDTQYF. The CDR3 DNA reads as TGTGCCAGCAGCTCGACTAGCATTAGCACAGATACGCAGTATTTT.

The chain carries TRBV27 and TRBJ2-1; 13 bases fit TRBD2. Germline trimming cut 10 bases from V and 0 bases from J; bases unmatched to any gene: 12. Germline V gives CDR1 MNHEY, CDR2 SMNVEV (reference sequence). CDR3 length equals 18 residues. The CDR3 region is CANIAGTSGDSSYNEQFF. The CDR3 DNA follows: TGTGCCAACATTGCCGGGACTAGCGGGGACAGCTCCTACAATGAGCAGTTCTTC.

This clonotype was observed at least ten times. The chain joins TRBV6-5 to TRBJ1-1; maybe TRBD1 (6 bases). The CDR3 runs to 15 residues. Germline V CDR1 and CDR2: MNHEY, SVGAGI. Trimming stripped 0 bases from V and 3 bases from J, with 11 bases between. CDR3 sequence: CASSYSTGVDTEAFF. For the CDR3, the DNA is TGTGCCAGCAGTTACTCGACAGGAGTGGACACTGAAGCTTTCTTT.